The present T cell receptor (beta chain) was sequenced within a study of T cell repertoires in cytomegalovirus infection. Study-level information: Carrying CMV and the relevant HLA type showed in public TCR beta signatures.

With respect to this clonotype: Its antigen is unidentified.

Findings and caveats of the study: Of the TCR beta families, the public ones yielded a cumulative frequency that identified carriers of CMV plus the relevant HLA. There were HLA-C-restricted CMV-specific TCR beta clonotypes dominating the ex vivo response.

TCRdb redid the calling of the reads with MiXCR, one entry per CDR3 protein. The profile shows over 100,000 distinct CDR3 sequences, around 10% of them singletons. The sequence was collected from a human donor in good health (CMV status not recorded). Some clones in this sample may be carry-over from other donors' samples. The source material was PBMCs, sequenced either directly or after in vitro stimulation (not recorded which).

The CDR3 region is CASSLAGSNIQYF. The CDR3 DNA sequence: TGCGCCAGCAGCTTGGCTGGGTCGAACATTCAGTACTTC. The rearrangement joins TRBV5-1 to TRBJ2-4; D remains ambiguous. This CDR3 comprises 13 residues. The germline V gene has CDR1 SGHRS and CDR2 YFSETQ. V was shortened by 0 bases and J by 7 bases, with 8 bases between the two germline ends. The full variable domain, in which reference TRBV5-1 and TRBJ2-4 provide the parts outside the CDR3, is KAGVTQTPRYLIKTRGQQVTLSCSPISGHRSVSWYQQTPGQGLQFLFEYFSETQRNKGNFPGRFSGRQFSNSRSEMNVSTLELGDSALYLCASSLAGSNIQYFGAGTRLSVL.